This section outlines one TCR beta chain sequence together with its context. The target antigen is unknown. This CDR3 is also generated by other DNA sequences in the sample. V lost 1 base to trimming and J lost 2 bases, with 6 bases between them. Looked up from germline, CDR1 is LNHDA and CDR2 is SQIVND (reference sequence). CDR3 length: 15 residues. This record comes from a study of persistence of HIV-infected CD4 T cells. Study as a whole: Suppressive ART had lasted a median of around eight years.

Study results and caveats: Compared with CD3/CD28-stimulated cells, CMV- and Gag-responding cells showed lower TCRbeta richness.

The immunoSEQ assay was version 4, run in survey mode. Clones were read by immunoSEQ multiplex PCR, and TCRdb kept only the in-frame ones, dropping some. Among about 43,000 clones listed, roughly 90% were seen once. Cells were stimulated nonspecifically with anti-CD3/anti-CD28 magnetic beads. Sorting of responding CD4+ T cells relied on upregulated CD40 ligand together with CD69. Donors had undetectable plasma HIV-1 RNA, under 50 copies/mL, for 4+ years. This receptor was taken from an adult man with HIV who was CMV-seropositive. This chain connects TRBV19 to TRBJ2-6; D may match TRBD1 or TRBD2 (5 bases each). Sequences were derived from CD4+ T cells sorted from PBMCs after approximately 19-hour stimulation, sampled from a patient who received antiretroviral therapy. The CDR3 protein is CASSIGGTGANVLTF. The CDR3 region has the DNA TGTGCCAGTAGTATAGGGGGGACTGGGGCCAACGTCCTGACTTTC.